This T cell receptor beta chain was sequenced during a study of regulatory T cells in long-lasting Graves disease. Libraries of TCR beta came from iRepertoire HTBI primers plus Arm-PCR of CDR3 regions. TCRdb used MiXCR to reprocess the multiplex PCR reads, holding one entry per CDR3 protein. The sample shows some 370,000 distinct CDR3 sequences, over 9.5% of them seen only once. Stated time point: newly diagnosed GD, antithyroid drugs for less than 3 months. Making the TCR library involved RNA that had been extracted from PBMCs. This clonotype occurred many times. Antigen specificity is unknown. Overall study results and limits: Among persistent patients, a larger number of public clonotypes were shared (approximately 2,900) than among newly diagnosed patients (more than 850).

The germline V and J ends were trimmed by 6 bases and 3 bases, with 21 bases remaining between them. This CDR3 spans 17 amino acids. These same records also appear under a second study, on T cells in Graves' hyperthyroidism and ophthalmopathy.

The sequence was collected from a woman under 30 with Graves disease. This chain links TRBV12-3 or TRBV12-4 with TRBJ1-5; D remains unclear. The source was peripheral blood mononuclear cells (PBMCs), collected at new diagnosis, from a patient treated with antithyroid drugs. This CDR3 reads CASSRHLLWAVNQPQHF. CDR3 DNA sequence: TGTGCCAGCAGCCGCCACCTCCTGTGGGCCGTCAATCAGCCCCAGCATTTT.